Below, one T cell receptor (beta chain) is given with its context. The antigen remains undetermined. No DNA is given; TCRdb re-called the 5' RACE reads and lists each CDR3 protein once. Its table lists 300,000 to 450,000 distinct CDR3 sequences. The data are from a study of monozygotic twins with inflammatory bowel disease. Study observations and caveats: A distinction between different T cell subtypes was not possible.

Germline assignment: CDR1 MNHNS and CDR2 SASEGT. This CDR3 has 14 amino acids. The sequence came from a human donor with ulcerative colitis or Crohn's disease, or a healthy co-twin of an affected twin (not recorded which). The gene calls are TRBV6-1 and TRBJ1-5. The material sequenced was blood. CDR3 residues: CASTEGPSLQPQHF.